This T cell receptor (beta chain) was identified during a study of T-cell memory formation after mild COVID-19. General study findings and limits: CD4+ bias marked clones expanding day 15 to 37, unlike balanced contracting clones.

The CDR3 runs 13 residues. CDR1 SGHVS and CDR2 FQNEAQ come from the germline V gene. Regarding this clonotype: Its target is not known. At one end the junction does not follow the germline gene, possibly because of a read error.

TCRdb reprocessed the 5' RACE reads via MiXCR and lists one record per CDR3 protein. The sample carries 50,000 or so distinct CDR3 sequences, less than 35% recorded once. Source material: PBMCs or a T cell subset sorted from them (not recorded which). This TCR was sampled from a young man who had mild COVID-19 (a few samples of this study predate the infection). Cell type and time point are not known. V is TRBV7-8 and J is TRBJ2-1; D perhaps matches TRBD2 (6 bases). CDR3 sequence reads: CASRLGEVNEQFF. The CDR3 nucleotides read TGTGCCAGCAGATTAGGGGAGGTCAATGAGCAGTTCTTC.